Below, 27 T cell receptor beta chains from the same sample are listed, as sequenced in a study of CD8+CD57+ T cells in acquired aplastic anemia. Template material for TCR beta VDJ and CDR3 profiling consisted of genomic DNA. TCRdb called the reads again in MiXCR, with one record for every CDR3 protein. Of some 170,000 distinct CDR3 sequences listed, over 70% are singletons. Patients selected for sequencing had displayed CD8+CD57+ cell expansion by flow cytometry. Specimen: sorted CD4+, CD8+, or CD8+CD57+ T cells (not recorded which) from PBMCs. The receptors shown here come from a human donor with aplastic anemia.

The rearrangement uses TRBV5-1 and TRBJ1-1; 7 positions match TRBD1. The CDR3 length is 14 residues. Germline trimming cut 5 bases from V and 0 bases from J; bases unmatched to any gene: 4. From germline, CDR1 is SGHRS and CDR2 YFSETQ. The CDR3 region has the DNA TGCGCCAGCAGTAAGGGGGCGATGAACACTGAAGCTTTCTTT. It codes for CASSKGAMNTEAFF.

This chain joins TRBV7-9 and TRBJ2-1; D may be TRBD2 (6 bases). CDR3 length: 14 residues. CDR1 is SEHNR and CDR2 is FQNEAQ in the germline V gene (reference sequence). Deletions cut 0 bases from V and 8 bases from J, with 11 bases between. The CDR3 loop reads CASSLASRRDEQFF. Written as DNA, the CDR3 is TGTGCCAGCAGCTTAGCGTCGAGGAGGGATGAGCAGTTCTTC.

The gene calls are TRBV14 and TRBJ1-1; D remains ambiguous. This CDR3 spans 14 amino acids. Trimming removed 4 bases from V and 5 bases from J, with 14 bases in between. From germline, CDR1 is SGHDN and CDR2 FVKESK. The CDR3 protein is CASSRRAQRTEAFF. CDR3 DNA: TGTGCCAGCAGCCGCCGGGCCCAGCGAACTGAAGCTTTCTTT.

The rearrangement uses TRBV5-1 and TRBJ2-7, with D possibly TRBD1 on 6 matching bases. Germline V CDR1 and CDR2: SGHRS, YFSETQ. The CDR3 covers 15 residues. Trimming stripped 0 bases from V and 4 bases from J, with 14 bases between. The CDR3, as DNA: TGCGCCAGCAGCTTGGGCCCAGGGGTTCTGTACGAGCAGTACTTC. As protein: CASSLGPGVLYEQYF.

This clonotype appeared a few times. The chain is built from TRBV19 and TRBJ2-7; 8 positions agree with TRBD2. The germline V gene has CDR1 LNHDA and CDR2 SQIVND (reference sequence). V was pared by 3 bases and J by 3 bases, with 7 bases of the junction left unmatched. The CDR3 is 15 amino acids. CDR3 region: CASSILSGDGYEQYF. CDR3 nucleotides: TGTGCCAGTAGTATCCTTAGCGGGGATGGCTACGAGCAGTACTTC.

The CDR3 protein is CASSYTAGYEQYF. The CDR3 DNA reads as TGTGCCAGCAGCTACACTGCTGGCTACGAGCAGTACTTC. The chain is built from TRBV11-2 and TRBJ2-7; no clear D. This CDR3 comprises 13 residues. Per the germline V gene, CDR1 is SGHAT and CDR2 is FQNNGV. Trimming removed 4 bases from V and 3 bases from J, with 10 bases in between. The full variable domain, rest sourced from reference TRBV11-2 and TRBJ2-7, is EAGVAQSPRYKIIEKRQSVAFWCNPISGHATLYWYQQILGQGPKLLIQFQNNGVVDDSQLPKDRFSAERLKGVDSTLKIQPAKLEDSAVYLCASSYTAGYEQYFGPGTRLTVT.

This chain connects TRBV20-1 to TRBJ2-7; D possibly matches TRBD1 or TRBD2 (6 bases each). V was pared by 2 bases and J by 4 bases, with 12 bases between. CDR1 is DFQATT and CDR2 is SNEGSKA in the germline V gene (reference sequence). CDR3 length: 13 residues. The CDR3 here is CSARTGGGYEQYF. In DNA form, the CDR3 reads TGCAGTGCTAGAACCGGGGGCGGGTACGAGCAGTACTTC.

The chain combines TRBV19 with TRBJ2-1, with TRBD1 matching 9 bases. J was trimmed by 4 bases and V by 7 bases; bases with no gene match: 2. The CDR3 is made up of 13 amino acids. The germline V gene has CDR1 LNHDA and CDR2 SQIVND (reference sequence). DNA of the CDR3: TGTGCCAGTATGGGGACAGGGTACAATGAGCAGTTCTTC. Translation: CASMGTGYNEQFF.

In its sample, this clonotype was seen many times. The chain joins TRBV3-1 to TRBJ2-7; no clear D gene. V lost 4 bases, J lost 3 bases, and 13 bases lay in between. Germline-derived CDR1 and CDR2 are LGHDT and YNNKEL (reference sequence). This CDR3 has 14 amino acids. CDR3 amino acids: CASSPHGPIYEQYF. The CDR3 bases are TGTGCCAGCAGCCCTCATGGGCCGATCTACGAGCAGTACTTC.

The chain couples TRBV9 to TRBJ1-4; perhaps TRBD1 as D (6 bases). Trimming cost V 0 bases and J 5 bases, with 14 bases left between them. CDR3 length equals 16 residues. Germline V gene lookup returns CDR1 SGDLS and CDR2 YYNGEE. The CDR3, as DNA: TGTGCCAGCAGCGTAGAACCTCAGAGGGGGAATGAAAAACTGTTTTTT. It encodes CASSVEPQRGNEKLFF.

The J gene is TRBJ2-7, the V gene TRBV20-1, with 8 bases fitting TRBD2. Trimming took 6 bases from V and 4 from J; bases not matched to a gene: 5. This CDR3 comprises 12 residues. Germline V gives CDR1 DFQATT, CDR2 SNEGSKA (reference sequence). The chain's CDR3 is CSAVREGYEQYF. DNA of the CDR3: TGCAGTGCCGTCCGGGAGGGTTACGAGCAGTACTTC.

This chain connects TRBV29-1 to TRBJ2-5, with 10 bases lining up with TRBD2. CDR1 SQVTM and CDR2 ANQGSEA come from the germline V gene. CDR3 length: 14 amino acids. The J segment lost 0 bases and the V segment lost 6 bases, leaving 4 bases of the junction unmatched. CDR3 in amino acids: CSVRAGGYQETQYF. The CDR3 bases are TGCAGCGTCCGAGCGGGGGGGTACCAAGAGACCCAGTACTTC.

The J gene is TRBJ1-5, the V gene TRBV20-1; perhaps TRBD1 as D (6 bases). CDR1 and CDR2 (germline): DFQATT, SNEGSKA (reference sequence). The V end was cut by 3 bases, the J end by 7 bases, with 13 bases between. The CDR3 is 13 residues long. DNA for the CDR3: TGCAGTGCTAGGCGGGGGCCCGGGCAGCCCCAGCATTTT. Translated, it gives CSARRGPGQPQHF.

This clonotype was found once. J is TRBJ2-3 and V is TRBV15, with 8 bases matching TRBD1. The germline V gene has CDR1 LNHNV and CDR2 YYDKDF (reference sequence). The CDR3 totals 15 residues. J was trimmed by 1 base and V by 5 bases; bases with no gene match: 5. The CDR3 DNA reads as TGTGCCACCAGCCCTCGACAGGGGCGCACAGATACGCAGTATTTT. Protein product: CATSPRQGRTDTQYF.

This clonotype was seen only a few times. The chain joins TRBV5-1 to TRBJ1-1, with D maybe TRBD1 (6 bases). Trimming stripped 0 bases from V and 12 bases from J, with 15 bases between. The germline gives CDR1 SGHRS, CDR2 YFSETQ. The CDR3 runs 13 residues. The CDR3 loop is CASSLGGGEEPFF. DNA of the CDR3: TGCGCCAGCAGCTTGGGCGGGGGCGAAGAACCTTTCTTT.

This clonotype showed up just once. An end of the junction does not agree with germline; a read error may underlie this. The rearrangement uses TRBV20-1 and TRBJ2-7, with TRBD2 matching 9 bases. In germline, CDR1 is DFQATT, CDR2 SNEGSKA (reference sequence). The CDR3 contains 16 residues. The CDR3 reads CSADEALAGQSYERYF. In DNA, the CDR3 is TGCAGTGCAGATGAGGCACTAGCGGGTCAATCCTACGAGCGGTACTTC.

This sequence joins TRBV9 and TRBJ2-3; the D gene could be TRBD1 or TRBD2 (6 bases each). Germline lookup yields CDR1 SGDLS and CDR2 YYNGEE. This CDR3 is built from 15 residues. V lost 0 bases and J 2 bases, leaving 10 bases between the germline ends. The CDR3, as DNA: TGTGCCAGCAGCGTAGAAGGGGGGCTCACAGATACGCAGTATTTT. This translates into CASSVEGGLTDTQYF.

The count of this clonotype is one. The genes are TRBV5-1 and TRBJ1-1; 12 bases align to TRBD1. The CDR3 contains 16 residues. Germline CDR1 reads SGHRS; CDR2 reads YFSETQ. With V trimmed by 2 bases and J by 1 base, 3 bases remained unmatched. CDR3 coding DNA: TGCGCCAGCAGCTTCGGGACAGGGGGCCGGAACACTGAAGCTTTCTTT. Its translation: CASSFGTGGRNTEAFF.

V gene TRBV6-5 combines with J gene TRBJ1-2, with D possibly being TRBD1 (6 bases). Germline V gene data show CDR1 as MNHEY and CDR2 as SVGAGI. V dropped 1 base and J dropped 1 base, with 10 bases sitting between them. This CDR3 region has 15 residues. CDR3 nucleotide sequence: TGTGCCAGCAGTTACTACCCGGGACATAACTATGGCTACACCTTC. This translates into CASSYYPGHNYGYTF.

This clonotype was seen just once. The J gene is TRBJ1-2, the V gene TRBV29-1; the D is unclear. Germline assignment: CDR1 SQVTM and CDR2 ANQGSEA. The CDR3 consists of 11 residues. Trimming left V 7 bases short and J 4 bases short, with 10 bases between. In DNA, the CDR3 is TGCAGCGCGCCTGGCGGCTATGGCTACACCTTC. Translated, it gives CSAPGGYGYTF. Full variable domain (outside the CDR3, taken from reference TRBV29-1 and TRBJ1-2): SAVISQKPSRDICQRGTSLTIQCQVDSQVTMMFWYRQQPGQSLTLIATANQGSEATYESGFVIDKFPISRPNLTFSTLTVSNMSPEDSSIYLCSAPGGYGYTFGSGTRLTVV.

The V and J genes are TRBV12-3 or TRBV12-4 and TRBJ2-5, with D hard to call. Trimming pared 5 bases from V and 1 base from J, leaving 8 bases between. CDR3 length: 13 amino acids. This CDR3 reads CASSVVLQETQYF. The CDR3 nucleotides are TGTGCCAGCAGTGTCGTCCTCCAAGAGACCCAGTACTTC.

The gene calls are TRBV14 and TRBJ2-7; 7 positions agree with TRBD2. Germline-derived CDR1 and CDR2 are SGHDN and FVKESK. The CDR3 has 15 amino acids. Trimming took 4 bases from V and 3 from J; bases not matched to a gene: 9. CDR3 sequence (DNA): TGTGCCAGCAGCCCCATGGGGCTAGCGGTCTACGAGCAGTACTTC. It yields the protein CASSPMGLAVYEQYF.

This clonotype has ten or more counts. The rearrangement joins TRBV6-4 to TRBJ2-1; 10 bases line up with TRBD2. The CDR3 is made up of 14 amino acids. V gave up 5 bases and J gave up 8 bases; unmatched junction bases: 6. From germline, CDR1 is MRHNA and CDR2 SNTAGT. This CDR3 is CASSQRGGEDEQFF. CDR3 nucleotides: TGTGCCAGCAGTCAGCGGGGGGGGGAAGATGAGCAGTTCTTC.

A few counts support this clonotype. V is TRBV29-1 and J is TRBJ1-1; 10 nucleotides align to TRBD1. J lost 2 bases, V lost 6 bases, and 6 bases had no gene match. CDR1 and CDR2 from the germline V gene are SQVTM and ANQGSEA. The CDR3 totals 14 residues. The CDR3 DNA is TGCAGCGTCGATGACAGGGGGCTCAACACTGAAGCTTTCTTT. This translates into CSVDDRGLNTEAFF.

The J gene is TRBJ1-1, the V gene TRBV7-9; no definite D call. The germline V gene encodes CDR1 SEHNR and CDR2 FQNEAQ (reference sequence). Trimming left V 3 bases short and J 12 bases short, with 2 bases between. This CDR3 spans 8 amino acids. The CDR3 DNA reads TGTGCCAGCAGCTTTCCTTTCTTT. Translated: CASSFPFF.

The chain combines TRBV11-1 with TRBJ2-1; 10 positions match TRBD2. The V gene's germline CDR1 is SGHAT and CDR2 FQDESV (reference sequence). CDR3 size: 16 residues. The J segment lost 7 bases and the V segment lost 5 bases, leaving 11 bases of the junction unmatched. The CDR3 bases are TGTGCCAGCAGCCGAGGCCGGGGACTAGCGCTAAATGAGCAGTTCTTC. Translating gives CASSRGRGLALNEQFF.

The chain employs TRBV7-2 and TRBJ2-2, with D unresolved. V lost 5 bases and J lost 8, with 9 bases in between. CDR1 is SGHTA and CDR2 is FQGNSA in the germline V gene. This CDR3 is built from 12 residues. The CDR3 spells CASSPFPGELFF. As DNA, the CDR3 is TGTGCCAGCAGCCCCTTTCCGGGGGAGCTGTTTTTT.